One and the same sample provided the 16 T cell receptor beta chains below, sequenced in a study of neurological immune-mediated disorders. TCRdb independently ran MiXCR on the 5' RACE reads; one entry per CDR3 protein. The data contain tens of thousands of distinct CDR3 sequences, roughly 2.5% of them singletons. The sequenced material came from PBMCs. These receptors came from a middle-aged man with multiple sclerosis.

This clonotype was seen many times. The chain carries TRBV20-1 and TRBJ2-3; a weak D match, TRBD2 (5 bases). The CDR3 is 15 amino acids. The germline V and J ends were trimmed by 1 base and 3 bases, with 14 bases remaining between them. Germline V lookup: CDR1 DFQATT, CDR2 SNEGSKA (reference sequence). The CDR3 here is CSARGERVGTDTQYF. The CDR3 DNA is TGCAGTGCTAGAGGAGAGAGGGTGGGGACAGATACGCAGTATTTT.

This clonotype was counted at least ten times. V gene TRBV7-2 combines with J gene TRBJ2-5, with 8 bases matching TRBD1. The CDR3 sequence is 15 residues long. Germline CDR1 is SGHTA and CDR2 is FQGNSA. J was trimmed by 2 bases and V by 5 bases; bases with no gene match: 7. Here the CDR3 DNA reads TGTGCCAGCAGCCAGGGGGCGGGGATGCAAGAGACCCAGTACTTC. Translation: CASSQGAGMQETQYF.

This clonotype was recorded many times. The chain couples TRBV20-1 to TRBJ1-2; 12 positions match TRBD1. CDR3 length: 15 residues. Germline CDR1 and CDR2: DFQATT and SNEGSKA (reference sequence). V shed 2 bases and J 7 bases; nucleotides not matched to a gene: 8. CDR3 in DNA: TGCAGTGCTAGACATGGGACAGGGGGCTCTATTGGCTACACCTTC. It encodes CSARHGTGGSIGYTF.

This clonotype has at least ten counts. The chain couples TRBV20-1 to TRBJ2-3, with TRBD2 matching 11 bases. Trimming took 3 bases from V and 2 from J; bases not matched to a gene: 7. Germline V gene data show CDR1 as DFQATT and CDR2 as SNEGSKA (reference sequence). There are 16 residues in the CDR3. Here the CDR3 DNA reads TGCAGTGCTAGGACTAGCGGGGCCGCTTACACAGATACGCAGTATTTT. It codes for CSARTSGAAYTDTQYF.

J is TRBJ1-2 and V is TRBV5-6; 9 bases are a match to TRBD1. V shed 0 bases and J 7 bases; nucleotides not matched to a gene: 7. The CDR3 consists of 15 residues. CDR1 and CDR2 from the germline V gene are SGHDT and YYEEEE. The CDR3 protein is CASSLALQGARGYTF. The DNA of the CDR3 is TGTGCCAGCAGCTTGGCTTTACAGGGGGCCCGTGGCTACACCTTC.

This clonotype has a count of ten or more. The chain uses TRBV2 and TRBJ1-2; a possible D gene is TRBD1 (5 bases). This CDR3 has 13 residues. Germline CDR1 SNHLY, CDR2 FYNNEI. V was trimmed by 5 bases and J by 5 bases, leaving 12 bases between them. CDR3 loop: CASSQTDIYGYTF. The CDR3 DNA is TGTGCCAGCAGTCAGACAGACATTTATGGCTACACCTTC.

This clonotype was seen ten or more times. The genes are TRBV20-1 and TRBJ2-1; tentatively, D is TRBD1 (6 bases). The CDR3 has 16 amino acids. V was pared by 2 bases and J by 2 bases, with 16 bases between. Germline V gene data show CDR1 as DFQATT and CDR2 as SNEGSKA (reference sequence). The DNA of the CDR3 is TGCAGTGCTAGATCCACCGGACAGACGACCTACAATGAGCAGTTCTTC. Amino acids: CSARSTGQTTYNEQFF.

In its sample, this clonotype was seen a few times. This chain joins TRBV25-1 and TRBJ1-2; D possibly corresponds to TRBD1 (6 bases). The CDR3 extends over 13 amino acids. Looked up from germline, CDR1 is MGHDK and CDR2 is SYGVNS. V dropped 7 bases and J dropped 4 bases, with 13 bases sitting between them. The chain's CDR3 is CASKAGEGYGYTF. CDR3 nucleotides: TGTGCCAGCAAGGCAGGGGAAGGCTATGGCTACACCTTC.

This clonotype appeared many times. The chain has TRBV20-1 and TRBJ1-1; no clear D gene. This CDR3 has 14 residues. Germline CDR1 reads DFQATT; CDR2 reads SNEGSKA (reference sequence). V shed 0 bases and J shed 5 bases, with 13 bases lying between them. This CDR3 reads CSAREAGYGTEAFF. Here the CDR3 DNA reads TGCAGTGCTAGAGAGGCGGGGTATGGGACTGAAGCTTTCTTT.

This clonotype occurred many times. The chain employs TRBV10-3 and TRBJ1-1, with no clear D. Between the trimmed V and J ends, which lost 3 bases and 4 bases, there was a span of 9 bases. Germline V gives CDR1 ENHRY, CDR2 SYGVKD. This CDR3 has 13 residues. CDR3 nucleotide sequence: TGTGCCATCAGTGACCTCGGGCCCACTGAAGCTTTCTTT. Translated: CAISDLGPTEAFF.

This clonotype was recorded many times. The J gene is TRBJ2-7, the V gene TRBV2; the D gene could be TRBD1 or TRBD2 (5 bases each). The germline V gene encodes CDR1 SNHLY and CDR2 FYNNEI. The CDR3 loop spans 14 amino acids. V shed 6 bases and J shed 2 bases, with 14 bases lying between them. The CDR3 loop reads CASRFPGTPYEQYF. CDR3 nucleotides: TGTGCCAGCAGATTTCCGGGGACCCCCTACGAGCAGTACTTC. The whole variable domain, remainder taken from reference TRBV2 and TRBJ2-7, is EPEVTQTPSHQVTQMGQEVILRCVPISNHLYFYWYRQILGQKVEFLVSFYNNEISEKSEIFDDQFSVERPDGSNFTLKIRSTKLEDSAMYFCASRFPGTPYEQYFGPGTRLTVT.

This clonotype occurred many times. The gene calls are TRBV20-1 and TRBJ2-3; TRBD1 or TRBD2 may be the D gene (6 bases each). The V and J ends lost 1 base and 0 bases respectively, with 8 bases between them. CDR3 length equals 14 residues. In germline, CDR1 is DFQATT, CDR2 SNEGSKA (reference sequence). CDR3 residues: CSARAGASTDTQYF. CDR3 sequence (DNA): TGCAGTGCTAGAGCGGGGGCTAGCACAGATACGCAGTATTTT.

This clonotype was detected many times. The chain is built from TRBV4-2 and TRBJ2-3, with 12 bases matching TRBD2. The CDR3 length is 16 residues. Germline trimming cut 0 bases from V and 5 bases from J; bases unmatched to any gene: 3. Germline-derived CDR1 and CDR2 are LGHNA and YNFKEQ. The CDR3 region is CASSQDRLAGEDTQYF. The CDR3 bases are TGTGCCAGCAGCCAAGATCGACTAGCGGGGGAAGATACGCAGTATTTT.

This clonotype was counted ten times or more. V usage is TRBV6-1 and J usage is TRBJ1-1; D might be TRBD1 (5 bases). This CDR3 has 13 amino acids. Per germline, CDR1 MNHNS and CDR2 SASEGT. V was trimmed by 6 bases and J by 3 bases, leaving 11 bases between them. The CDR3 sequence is CASRVRDHTEAFF. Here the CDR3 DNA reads TGTGCCAGCAGAGTGCGGGACCACACTGAAGCTTTCTTT.

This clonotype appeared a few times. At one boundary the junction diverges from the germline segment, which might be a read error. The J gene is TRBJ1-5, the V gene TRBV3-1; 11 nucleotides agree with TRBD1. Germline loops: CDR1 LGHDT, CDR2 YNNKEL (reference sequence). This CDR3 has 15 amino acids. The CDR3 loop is CASSPGTGGHQPQNF. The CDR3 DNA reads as TGTGCCAGCAGCCCCGGGACAGGGGGTCATCAGCCCCAGAATTTT.

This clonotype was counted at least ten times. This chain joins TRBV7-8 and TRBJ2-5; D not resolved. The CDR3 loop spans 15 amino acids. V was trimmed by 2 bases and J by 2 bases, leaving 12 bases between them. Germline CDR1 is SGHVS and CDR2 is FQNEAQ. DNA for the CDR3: TGTGCCAGCAGCTTATGGGCAGGAGCTCAAGAGACCCAGTACTTC. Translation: CASSLWAGAQETQYF.